This T cell receptor (beta chain) appears in the sequencing data of a study of CD8+CD57+ T cells in acquired aplastic anemia. This clonotype was found many times. Only patients with CD8+CD57+ cell expansion on flow cytometry were chosen for sequencing. Profiling of TCR beta VDJ combinations and CDR3 sequences used genomic DNA as template. MiXCR, applied by TCRdb to the reads, yields one record per CDR3 protein. The sample includes 400,000 to 600,000 distinct CDR3 sequences, about a third of them seen just once. The CDR3 extends over 15 amino acids. V was clipped by 0 bases and J by 3 bases; unmatched bases: 1. Germline CDR1 LNHNV, CDR2 YYDKDF (reference sequence).

The chain has TRBV15 and TRBJ2-7, with TRBD2 matching over 11 bases. The TCR sequence derives from a human donor with aplastic anemia. Sequencing input: sorted CD4+, CD8+, or CD8+CD57+ T cells (not recorded which) from PBMCs. CDR3 bases: TGTGCCACCAGCAGAGATACTAGCGGGGGCTACGAGCAGTACTTC. Its protein is CATSRDTSGGYEQYF.